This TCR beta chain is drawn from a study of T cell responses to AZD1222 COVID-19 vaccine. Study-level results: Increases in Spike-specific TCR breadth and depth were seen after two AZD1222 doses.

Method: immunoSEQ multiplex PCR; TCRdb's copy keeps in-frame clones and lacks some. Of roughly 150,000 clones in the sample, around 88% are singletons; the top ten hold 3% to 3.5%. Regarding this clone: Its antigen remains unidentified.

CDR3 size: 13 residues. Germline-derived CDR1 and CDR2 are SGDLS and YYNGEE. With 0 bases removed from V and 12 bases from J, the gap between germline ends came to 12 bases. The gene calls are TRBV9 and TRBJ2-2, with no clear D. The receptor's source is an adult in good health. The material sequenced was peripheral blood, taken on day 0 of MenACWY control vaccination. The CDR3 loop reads CASSVGQLEQLFF. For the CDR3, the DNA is TGTGCCAGCAGCGTAGGGCAGCTGGAACAGCTGTTTTTT.